In this sample, the clone carrying this TCR beta chain is medium-sized (0.01 to 0.1%). The ends lost 2 bases at V and 3 bases at J; junction bases unmatched: 6. The CDR3 is made up of 15 amino acids. CDR1 is MNHEY, CDR2 SVGEGT, per germline. TCRdb re-called the RT-PCR reads with MiXCR, one entry per CDR3 protein. The table lists approximately 850 distinct CDR3 sequences, more than 1.5% of them singletons. This specimen comes from a study of patients and donors after allogeneic stem cell transplantation. V gene TRBV6-2 or TRBV6-3 combines with J gene TRBJ2-5; 7 nucleotides align to TRBD1. The specimen was blood, either unsorted or a sorted T cell fraction (not recorded which). The TCR was taken from a human donor who was either an allogeneic HSCT recipient or a stem cell or donor lymphocyte infusion donor (not recorded which). It is not recorded whose cells these are; they may come from a transplant donor. The CDR3 reads CASSYPRTGEETQYF. The DNA for the CDR3 is TGTGCCAGCAGTTACCCCCGGACAGGCGAAGAGACCCAGTACTTC.